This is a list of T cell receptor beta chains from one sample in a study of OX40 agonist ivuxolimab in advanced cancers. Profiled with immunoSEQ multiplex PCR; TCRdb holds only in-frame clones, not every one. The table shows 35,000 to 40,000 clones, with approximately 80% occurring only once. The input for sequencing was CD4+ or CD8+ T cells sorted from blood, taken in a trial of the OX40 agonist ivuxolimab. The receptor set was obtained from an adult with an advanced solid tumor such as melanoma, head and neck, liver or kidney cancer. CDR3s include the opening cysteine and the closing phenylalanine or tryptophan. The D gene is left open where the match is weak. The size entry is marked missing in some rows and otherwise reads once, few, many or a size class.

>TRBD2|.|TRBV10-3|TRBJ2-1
CAGGGDEQFF
TGTGCCGGCGGGGGGGATGAGCAGTTCTTC
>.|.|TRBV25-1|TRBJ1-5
CASSNQPQHF
TGTGCCAGCAGCAATCAGCCCCAGCATTTT
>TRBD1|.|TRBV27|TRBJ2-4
CASSQGTGKNIQYF
TGTGCCAGCAGTCAGGGGACAGGCAAAAACATTCAGTACTTC
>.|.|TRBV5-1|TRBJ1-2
CASSQQGGRGYTF
TGCGCCAGCAGCCAACAGGGTGGCAGGGGCTACACCTTC
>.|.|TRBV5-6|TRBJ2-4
CASSGWTDLAKNIQYF
TGTGCCAGCAGCGGCTGGACGGACCTAGCCAAAAACATTCAGTACTTC
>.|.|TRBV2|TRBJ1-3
CASTEGDVGNTIYF
TGTGCCAGCACCGAGGGGGATGTCGGAAACACCATATATTTT
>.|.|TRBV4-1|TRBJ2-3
CASSQSRGRFDTQYF
TGCGCCAGCAGCCAATCACGGGGGCGGTTTGATACGCAGTATTTT
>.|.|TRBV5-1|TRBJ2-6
CASSLAGTPSGANVLTF
TGCGCCAGCAGCTTGGCCGGGACACCCTCTGGGGCCAACGTCCTGACTTTC
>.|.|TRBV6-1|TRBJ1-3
CASSEIQRGNTIYF
TGTGCCAGCAGTGAAATCCAGAGAGGAAACACCATATATTTT
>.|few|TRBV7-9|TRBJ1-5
CASSQDDQPQHF
TGTGCCAGCAGCCAGGACGATCAGCCCCAGCATTTT
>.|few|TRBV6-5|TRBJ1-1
CASRIQGLGTEAFF
TGTGCCAGCAGGATACAGGGATTAGGAACTGAAGCTTTCTTT
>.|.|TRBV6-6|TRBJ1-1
CATAEGGLNTEAFF
TGTGCCACCGCGGAGGGAGGCTTGAACACTGAAGCTTTCTTT
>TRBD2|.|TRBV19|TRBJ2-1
CASSFVAGGRNNEQFF
TGTGCCAGTAGTTTCGTAGCGGGGGGCCGGAACAATGAGCAGTTCTTC
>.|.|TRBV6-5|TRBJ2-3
CASKPPGGTDTQYF
TGTGCCAGCAAGCCCCCAGGGGGCACAGATACGCAGTATTTT
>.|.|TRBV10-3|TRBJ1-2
CAISAMRERYGYTF
TGTGCCATCAGTGCGATGAGGGAGCGCTATGGCTACACCTTC
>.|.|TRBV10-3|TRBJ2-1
CAISDLRNEQFF
TGTGCCATCAGTGACCTACGCAATGAGCAGTTCTTC
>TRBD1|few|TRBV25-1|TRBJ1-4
CASTPGQGIEKLFF
TGTGCCAGCACCCCGGGACAGGGCATTGAAAAACTGTTTTTT
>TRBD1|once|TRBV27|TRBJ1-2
CASSSRTGGAGYGYTF
TGTGCCAGCAGTTCACGGACAGGGGGCGCAGGGTATGGCTACACCTTC
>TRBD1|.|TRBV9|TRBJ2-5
CASSASSTGETQYF
TGTGCCAGCAGCGCCTCCTCGACAGGGGAGACCCAGTACTTC
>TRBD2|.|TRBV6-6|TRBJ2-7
CASSLEGTSSYEQYF
TGTGCCAGCAGCCTGGAAGGGACTAGCTCCTACGAGCAGTACTTC
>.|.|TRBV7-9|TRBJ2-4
CASSLEFRDNHIQYF
TGTGCCAGCAGCTTAGAGTTCCGGGACAATCACATTCAGTACTTC
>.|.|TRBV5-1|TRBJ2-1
CASSLDSSYNEQFF
TGCGCCAGCAGCTTGGACAGCTCCTACAATGAGCAGTTCTTC
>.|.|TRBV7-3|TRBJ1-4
CASSLTWTVTNEKLFF
TGTGCCAGCAGCTTAACTTGGACAGTTACTAATGAAAAACTGTTTTTT
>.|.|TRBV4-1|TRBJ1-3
CASSQDGQFRDTIYF
TGCGCCAGCAGCCAAGATGGGCAATTCCGGGACACCATATATTTT
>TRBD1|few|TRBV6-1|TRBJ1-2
CASSEGDRGYYGYTF
TGTGCCAGCAGTGAGGGGGACAGGGGGTACTATGGCTACACCTTC
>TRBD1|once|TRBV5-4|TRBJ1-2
CASSLQGANGYTF
TGTGCCAGCAGCTTACAGGGGGCCAATGGCTACACCTTC
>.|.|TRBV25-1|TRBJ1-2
CASSAAYSYGYTF
TGTGCCAGCAGTGCGGCTTACAGCTATGGCTACACCTTC
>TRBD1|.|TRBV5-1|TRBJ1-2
CASSSDREYGYTF
TGCGCCAGCAGCTCGGACAGGGAGTATGGCTACACCTTC
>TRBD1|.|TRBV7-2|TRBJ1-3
CASSSDRVASGNTIYF
TGTGCCAGCAGCTCGGACAGGGTGGCCTCTGGAAACACCATATATTTT
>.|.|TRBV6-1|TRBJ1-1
CASTDGSMNTEAFF
TGTGCCAGCACCGATGGGTCGATGAACACTGAAGCTTTCTTT
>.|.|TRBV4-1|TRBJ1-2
CASSYNNYGYTF
TGCGCCAGCAGCTACAATAACTATGGCTACACCTTC
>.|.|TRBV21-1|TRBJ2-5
CASSPRGIAGQETQYF
TGTGCCAGCAGCCCTCGTGGGATAGCGGGGCAAGAGACCCAGTACTTC
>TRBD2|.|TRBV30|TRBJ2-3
CAWSPGTRWDTQYF
TGTGCCTGGAGCCCCGGGACTAGGTGGGATACGCAGTATTTT